This T cell receptor (beta chain) was captured by sequencing in a study of radiotherapy plus CTLA-4 blockade in lung cancer. The CDR3 covers 13 residues. Trimming took off 6 bases at V and 6 bases at J, with 15 bases between the two ends. Germline-derived CDR1 and CDR2 are SNHLY and FYNNEI. This clone showed up just once. Clones were read by immunoSEQ multiplex PCR, and TCRdb kept only the in-frame ones, dropping some. The sample gives about 62,000 clones, more than 70% of which show up once; 2.9% is in the top ten. V is TRBV2 and J is TRBJ2-7, with a weak D call TRBD2 (6 bases). The source material was peripheral blood, sampled from a patient treated with radiotherapy plus ipilimumab. The sequence derives from a human donor with non-small cell lung cancer who had a complete response to radiotherapy plus ipilimumab. CDR3 DNA sequence: TGTGCCAGCAGCGGAGGCGCGGGAACCGAGCAGTACTTC. Protein: CASSGGAGTEQYF.